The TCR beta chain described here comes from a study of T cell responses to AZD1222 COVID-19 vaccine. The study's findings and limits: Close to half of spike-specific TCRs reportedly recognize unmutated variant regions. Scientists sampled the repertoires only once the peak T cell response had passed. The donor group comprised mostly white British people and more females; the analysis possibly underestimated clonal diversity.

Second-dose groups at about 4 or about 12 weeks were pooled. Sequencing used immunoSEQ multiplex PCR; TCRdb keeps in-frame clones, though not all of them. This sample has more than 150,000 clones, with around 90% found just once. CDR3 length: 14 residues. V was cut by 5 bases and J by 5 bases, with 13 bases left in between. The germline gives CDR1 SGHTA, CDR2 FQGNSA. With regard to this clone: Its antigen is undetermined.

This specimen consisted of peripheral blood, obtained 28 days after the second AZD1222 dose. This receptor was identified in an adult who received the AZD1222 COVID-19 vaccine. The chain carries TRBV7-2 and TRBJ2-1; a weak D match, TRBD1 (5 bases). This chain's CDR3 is CASSPQGLNNEQFF. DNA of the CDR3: TGTGCCAGCAGCCCGCAGGGCCTTAACAATGAGCAGTTCTTC.